Below are 28 T cell receptor beta chains sequenced from a single sample in a study of T-cell memory formation after mild COVID-19. TCRdb used MiXCR to reprocess the 5' RACE reads, holding one entry per CDR3 protein. The data show about 270,000 distinct CDR3 sequences, 15% to 19% seen once. The sequencing sample was made of PBMCs or a T cell subset sorted from them (not recorded which). The source is an adult woman who had mild COVID-19 (a few samples of this study predate the infection). Cell type and time point are not known.

The chain links TRBV7-6 to TRBJ2-7; D may be TRBD1 or TRBD2 (5 bases each). This CDR3 comprises 14 residues. Germline V gene sequence: CDR1 SGHVS, CDR2 FNYEAQ. The V and J ends lost 5 bases and 1 base respectively, with 12 bases between them. The CDR3 bases are TGTGCCAGCAGCCCCGGGACGCGATCCTACGAGCAGTACTTC. Translation gives CASSPGTRSYEQYF.

This clonotype occurred a few times. The rearrangement links TRBV6-2 or TRBV6-3 to TRBJ1-2, with unresolved D. The CDR3 runs 14 residues. Trimming shortened V by 3 bases and J by 3 bases, and 11 bases separated the two germline ends. Germline values: CDR1 MNHEY, CDR2 SVGEGT. For the CDR3, the DNA is TGTGCCAGCAGTTATGGACGGGAGGACTATGGCTACACCTTC. As protein: CASSYGREDYGYTF.

CDR3 DNA: TGTGCCATCAGTGACCCGGGACAGGGGGCAACTGAAGCTTTCTTT. It yields the protein CAISDPGQGATEAFF. The chain is built from TRBV10-3 and TRBJ1-1, with TRBD1 matching 12 bases. The CDR3 has 15 amino acids. The V segment lost 3 bases and the J segment 5 bases; nucleotides outside the gene matches: 4. Germline lookup yields CDR1 ENHRY and CDR2 SYGVKD.

The chain joins TRBV12-3 or TRBV12-4 to TRBJ1-6, with TRBD1 as a possible D gene (5 bases). V gave up 3 bases and J gave up 1 base, with 13 bases separating them. The CDR3 runs to 17 residues. CDR3 DNA: TGTGCCAGCAGTTTGGGGCAGGAAGGATCCTATAATTCACCCCTCCACTTT. Translated: CASSLGQEGSYNSPLHF.

This clonotype was counted a few times. The chain links TRBV3-1 to TRBJ2-7; tentatively, D is TRBD2 (6 bases). CDR3 length: 17 amino acids. CDR1 and CDR2 (germline): LGHDT, YNNKEL (reference sequence). V lost 3 bases to trimming and J lost 2 bases, with 20 bases between them. CDR3 nucleotides: TGTGCCAGCAGCCAGGATCCGGAGGGTTCTGGTACCTACGAGCAGTACTTC. Protein product: CASSQDPEGSGTYEQYF.

A few counts support this clonotype. The chain carries TRBV20-1 and TRBJ2-7; D may be TRBD2 (6 bases). This CDR3 contains 14 residues. V lost 5 bases and J lost 0, with 14 bases in between. Germline V gene lookup returns CDR1 DFQATT and CDR2 SNEGSKA (reference sequence). The CDR3 nucleotides read TGCAGTGCTGCGGCGGGGCCCTCCTCCTACGAGCAGTACTTC. Residues: CSAAAGPSSYEQYF.

The chain carries TRBV29-1 and TRBJ2-1, with D unclear. The germline V gene has CDR1 SQVTM and CDR2 ANQGSEA. The CDR3 length is 13 residues. Deletions cut 2 bases from V and 0 bases from J, with 5 bases between. CDR3 loop: CSVEQSSYNEQFF. CDR3 nucleotides: TGCAGCGTTGAACAGAGCTCCTACAATGAGCAGTTCTTC.

The chain uses TRBV6-5 and TRBJ1-5; 7 bases agree with TRBD1. Germline V lookup: CDR1 MNHEY, CDR2 SVGAGI. The CDR3 spans 12 residues. After removal of 8 bases from V and 7 bases from J, the junction contained 5 bases not matched to a gene. CDR3 amino acids: CASGRGQQPQHF. The CDR3 DNA reads as TGTGCCAGCGGGAGGGGGCAGCAGCCCCAGCATTTT.

This clonotype has only a few counts. The genes are TRBV4-2 and TRBJ2-5; no clear D. The length of the CDR3 is 14 residues. The germline V and J ends were trimmed by 2 bases and 0 bases, with 7 bases remaining between them. CDR1 is LGHNA and CDR2 is YNFKEQ in the germline V gene. In DNA, the CDR3 is TGTGCCAGCAGCCAATACTGGAACCAAGAGACCCAGTACTTC. Translation: CASSQYWNQETQYF.

This clonotype was counted ten times or more. The chain recombines TRBV10-3 with TRBJ1-5, with D perhaps TRBD1 (6 bases). The V gene's germline CDR1 is ENHRY and CDR2 SYGVKD. Trimming took off 7 bases at V and 1 base at J, with 14 bases between the two ends. The CDR3 sequence is 15 residues long. CDR3: CAIKQGLESNQPQHF. The CDR3 DNA is TGTGCCATCAAACAGGGTTTAGAAAGCAATCAGCCCCAGCATTTT.

This clonotype ranks as medium-sized. The chain links TRBV20-1 to TRBJ2-3; 11 bases are shared with TRBD2. The CDR3 covers 16 residues. Germline CDR1 reads DFQATT; CDR2 reads SNEGSKA (reference sequence). V gave up 4 bases and J gave up 0 bases; unmatched junction bases: 6. CDR3 protein: CSATTRTSGSTDTQYF. For the CDR3, the DNA is TGCAGTGCTACTACCCGGACTAGCGGGAGCACAGATACGCAGTATTTT.

The V call is TRBV10-3, the J call TRBJ1-1, with TRBD1 matching over 7 bases. V lost 4 bases, J lost 7 bases, and 9 bases stayed unmatched. The CDR3 totals 14 residues. Germline V lookup: CDR1 ENHRY, CDR2 SYGVKD. The DNA for the CDR3 is TGTGCCATCAGTGTGACAGGGACTCATGATGAAGCTTTCTTT. Its translation: CAISVTGTHDEAFF.

This clonotype occurred a few times. The chain has TRBV12-3 or TRBV12-4 and TRBJ1-1; tentatively, D is TRBD1 (6 bases). The V end lost 6 bases, the J end lost 5 bases, and 16 bases lay between the germline ends. This CDR3 has 14 amino acids. The CDR3 bases are TGTGCCAGCAGCCGACAGGAAAGGAGGACTGAAGCTTTCTTT. The encoded protein is CASSRQERRTEAFF.

This rearrangement joins TRBV5-1 to TRBJ1-1; maybe TRBD1 (5 bases). Trimming shortened V by 4 bases and J by 1 base, and 11 bases separated the two germline ends. This CDR3 is 14 amino acids long. Germline-derived CDR1 and CDR2 are SGHRS and YFSETQ. The CDR3 loop reads CASSRGDGNTEAFF. CDR3 nucleotides: TGCGCCAGCAGCCGTGGGGACGGGAACACTGAAGCTTTCTTT.

This clonotype was found a few times. This chain uses TRBV7-2 with TRBJ1-1; TRBD1 agrees at 7 bases. This CDR3 has 14 amino acids. From germline, CDR1 is SGHTA and CDR2 FQGNSA. J gave up 4 bases and V 5 bases, and 7 bases lay outside the gene matches. The CDR3 protein is CASSETGFGTEAFF. CDR3 bases: TGTGCCAGCAGCGAGACAGGGTTCGGCACTGAAGCTTTCTTT.

The chain recombines TRBV6-2 or TRBV6-3 with TRBJ2-1, with 9 nucleotides matching TRBD2. CDR1 and CDR2 (germline): MNHEY, SVGEGT. J lost 3 bases, V lost 6 bases, and 15 bases had no gene match. The CDR3 contains 18 residues. The CDR3 here is CASSKLHGGTSSYNEQFF. In DNA form, the CDR3 reads TGTGCCAGCAGCAAACTCCACGGCGGGACTAGCAGCTACAATGAGCAGTTCTTC.

A few counts support this clonotype. The chain employs TRBV7-9 and TRBJ2-7; D assignment may be TRBD1 or TRBD2 (5 bases each). Looked up from germline, CDR1 is SEHNR and CDR2 is FQNEAQ (reference sequence). The CDR3 totals 15 residues. V was pared by 0 bases and J by 0 bases, with 9 bases between. This CDR3 reads CASSLASGASYEQYF. CDR3 DNA: TGTGCCAGCAGCTTAGCTTCCGGGGCCTCCTACGAGCAGTACTTC.

The chain recombines TRBV28 with TRBJ1-1; 7 bases line up with TRBD1. CDR1 MDHEN and CDR2 SYDVKM come from the germline V gene. After removal of 2 bases from V and 4 bases from J, the junction contained 4 bases not matched to a gene. This CDR3 spans 14 amino acids. CDR3 residues: CASSLGQAVTEAFF. CDR3 coding DNA: TGTGCCAGCAGTTTAGGACAGGCGGTCACTGAAGCTTTCTTT.

The gene calls are TRBV5-1 and TRBJ2-3; maybe TRBD1 (5 bases). CDR3 size: 15 residues. Trimming stripped 5 bases from V and 0 bases from J, with 13 bases between. Germline V gene lookup returns CDR1 SGHRS and CDR2 YFSETQ. In DNA, the CDR3 is TGCGCCAGCAGTTCTTTTAGGACAAGCACAGATACGCAGTATTTT. Translated, it gives CASSSFRTSTDTQYF.

CDR3 coding DNA: TGCAGCGTTGGGGGGATGAACTATGGCTACACCTTC. Its protein is CSVGGMNYGYTF. The chain uses TRBV29-1 and TRBJ1-2; weak D call: TRBD1 (5 bases). The CDR3 loop spans 12 amino acids. Germline CDR1 SQVTM, CDR2 ANQGSEA. Trimming stripped 4 bases from V and 2 bases from J, with 8 bases between.

The chain has TRBV20-1 and TRBJ2-6; 10 bases map to TRBD1. The V and J ends lost 3 bases and 0 bases, in that order; junction bases with no gene match: 2. Germline-derived CDR1 and CDR2 are DFQATT and SNEGSKA (reference sequence). CDR3 length equals 16 residues. The CDR3 DNA is TGCAGTGCTAGGGGGACAGGGGCCTCTGGGGCCAACGTCCTGACTTTC. It translates to CSARGTGASGANVLTF.

This clonotype has a count of ten or more. This sequence joins TRBV19 and TRBJ2-7, with 7 bases lining up with TRBD1. Germline V lookup: CDR1 LNHDA, CDR2 SQIVND (reference sequence). This CDR3 comprises 14 residues. Trimming at V came to 11 bases and at J to 1 base, leaving 11 bases not matched to a gene. Written as DNA, the CDR3 is TGTGCCTCATCCGTTGGACAGGTTTCCTACGAGCAGTACTTC. This sequence encodes CASSVGQVSYEQYF. The entire variable domain, with the rest obtained from reference TRBV19 and TRBJ2-7, is as follows: DGGITQSPKYLFRKEGQNVTLSCEQNLNHDAMYWYRQDPGQGLRLIYYSQIVNDFQKGDIAEGYSVSREKKESFPLTVTSAQKNPTAFYLCASSVGQVSYEQYFGPGTRLTVT.

This clonotype turned up a few times. The chain joins TRBV6-1 to TRBJ1-5, with no clear D. This CDR3 comprises 15 residues. Germline V CDR1 and CDR2: MNHNS, SASEGT. V dropped 8 bases and J dropped 3 bases, with 17 bases sitting between them. CDR3 in DNA: TGTGCCAGCTTGGGTGACCAGACCCCCAATCAGCCCCAGCATTTT. As protein: CASLGDQTPNQPQHF.

The chain links TRBV24-1 to TRBJ2-2, with TRBD2 as a possible D gene (6 bases). The CDR3 length is 13 residues. Trimming took off 10 bases at V and 1 base at J, with 9 bases between the two ends. Germline values: CDR1 KGHDR, CDR2 SFDVKD. The CDR3 region is CATTRGNTGELFF. The CDR3 DNA follows: TGTGCCACTACGCGGGGGAACACCGGGGAGCTGTTTTTT.

This clonotype was seen ten or more times. The chain joins TRBV7-9 to TRBJ1-1; D remains unclear. CDR1 is SEHNR, CDR2 FQNEAQ, per germline (reference sequence). The germline V and J ends were trimmed by 1 base and 4 bases, with 10 bases remaining between them. The CDR3 contains 14 residues. The DNA of the CDR3 is TGTGCCAGCAGCTTAGGACTAGTGGGCACTGAAGCTTTCTTT. Its translation: CASSLGLVGTEAFF. The variable domain in full, completed from reference TRBV7-9 and TRBJ1-1, reads DTGVSQNPRHKITKRGQNVTFRCDPISEHNRLYWYRQTLGQGPEFLTYFQNEAQLEKSRLLSDRFSAERPKGSFSTLEIQRTEQGDSAMYLCASSLGLVGTEAFFGQGTRLTVV.

This clonotype was seen a few times. This chain connects TRBV5-1 to TRBJ1-1, with TRBD1 matching 9 bases. Germline lookup yields CDR1 SGHRS and CDR2 YFSETQ. This CDR3 is built from 13 residues. The J segment lost 4 bases and the V segment lost 5 bases, leaving 3 bases of the junction unmatched. CDR3 sequence reads: CASRSGQGTEAFF. In DNA form, the CDR3 reads TGCGCCAGCAGATCGGGACAGGGCACTGAAGCTTTCTTT. The variable domain in full, completed from reference TRBV5-1 and TRBJ1-1, reads KAGVTQTPRYLIKTRGQQVTLSCSPISGHRSVSWYQQTPGQGLQFLFEYFSETQRNKGNFPGRFSGRQFSNSRSEMNVSTLELGDSALYLCASRSGQGTEAFFGQGTRLTVV.

This clonotype appeared many times. The V call is TRBV7-3, the J call TRBJ1-1; tentative D call: TRBD1 (5 bases). CDR3 size: 13 residues. Between the trimmed V and J ends, which lost 7 bases and 0 bases, there was a span of 9 bases. CDR1 is SGHTA, CDR2 FQGTGA, per germline. The CDR3 nucleotides are TGTGCCAGCAAAAGGGGAATGAACACTGAAGCTTTCTTT. Amino acids: CASKRGMNTEAFF.

A few counts support this clonotype. The V call is TRBV12-3 or TRBV12-4, the J call TRBJ2-2; 7 bases align to TRBD1. V lost 6 bases, J lost 6 bases, and 4 bases stayed unmatched. The CDR3 loop spans 13 amino acids. The CDR3: CASRVQGAGELFF. In nucleotides, the CDR3 is TGTGCCAGCAGAGTCCAGGGGGCCGGGGAGCTGTTTTTT.